The 2 T cell receptor beta chains presented below share a single source sample, sequenced in a study of blood T cell repertoires in COVID-19. Profiled with immunoSEQ multiplex PCR; TCRdb holds only in-frame clones, not every one. The sample gives around 270,000 clones, 75% to 90% of which show up once; approximately 0.84% is in the top ten. Sequencing used peripheral blood. The source is a young man with acute or convalescent COVID-19.

V and J are TRBV7-8 and TRBJ1-5, with D unresolved. The CDR3 is 17 amino acids. Germline loops: CDR1 SGHVS, CDR2 FQNEAQ. Deletions cut 5 bases from V and 0 bases from J, with 17 bases between. Here the CDR3 reads CASSEERAYYSNQPQHF. Here the CDR3 DNA reads TGTGCCAGCAGCGAAGAGAGGGCCTATTATAGCAATCAGCCCCAGCATTTT.

The genes are TRBV2 and TRBJ2-3, with TRBD2 matching over 7 bases. CDR1 SNHLY and CDR2 FYNNEI come from the germline V gene. The J segment lost 0 bases and the V segment lost 7 bases, leaving 7 bases of the junction unmatched. This CDR3 has 15 amino acids. This CDR3 is CASITSAISTDTQYF. DNA for the CDR3: TGTGCCAGCATCACTAGCGCTATTAGCACAGATACGCAGTATTTT.